This T cell receptor (beta chain) was found in a study of Graves' ophthalmopathy and Graves' hyperthyroidism. Overall study: Peripheral blood (taken before any treatment) was collected at initial diagnosis. Broader study findings: Detection in blood was also observed for most expanded thyroid clonotypes above 0.001 frequency.

This clonotype was found a few times. Antigen: not known. Amplification targeted the TCR beta CDR3 regions, with RNA transcripts as the source material. The authors performed first-round RT-PCR with HTBI primers and then a second-round multiplex PCR. Each CDR3 protein is one row after TCRdb ran MiXCR on the multiplex PCR reads. In the table there are about 740,000 distinct CDR3 sequences, 35% to 50% of which are singletons. Having ophthalmopathy, the donors showed moderate-to-severe activity, CAS ≥3 and NOSPECS ≥4, with disease lasting under 3 months. The sample taken for sequencing was peripheral blood. The sequence was obtained from an adult man with Graves' ophthalmopathy.

The CDR3 is CASTPSGGTEAFF. For the CDR3, the DNA is TGTGCCAGCACCCCCTCAGGGGGCACTGAAGCTTTCTTT. The chain is built from TRBV6-5 and TRBJ1-1; 7 nucleotides align to TRBD1. The CDR3 totals 13 residues. V lost 7 bases and J lost 4; bases outside the gene matches: 6. Looked up from germline, CDR1 is MNHEY and CDR2 is SVGAGI.